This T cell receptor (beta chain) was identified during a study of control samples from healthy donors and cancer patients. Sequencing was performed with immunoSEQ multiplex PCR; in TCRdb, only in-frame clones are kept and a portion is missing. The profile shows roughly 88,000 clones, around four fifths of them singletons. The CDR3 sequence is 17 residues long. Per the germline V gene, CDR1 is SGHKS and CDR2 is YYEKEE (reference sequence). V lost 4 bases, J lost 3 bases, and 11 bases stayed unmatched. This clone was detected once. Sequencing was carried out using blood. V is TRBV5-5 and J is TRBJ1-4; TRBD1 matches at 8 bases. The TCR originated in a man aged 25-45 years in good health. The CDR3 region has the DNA TGTGCCAGCAGCGGGAGGACAGGGAACCCAGCTAATGAAAAACTGTTTTTT. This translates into CASSGRTGNPANEKLFF.